Below are 18 T cell receptor beta chains sequenced from a single sample in a study of T cell changes during pregnancy in multiple sclerosis. Generated by immunoSEQ multiplex PCR, the TCRdb table keeps only in-frame clones and is missing some. This sample yields tens of thousands of clones, of which around 92% are seen a single time; more than 2.5% belongs to the top ten. The starting material was peripheral blood, obtained in the second trimester of pregnancy. These TCRs come from a female donor in good health, enrolled as a control in a pregnancy study.

The V gene is TRBV29-1, the J gene TRBJ2-1; no clear D. Per germline, CDR1 SQVTM and CDR2 ANQGSEA. V was shortened by 3 bases and J by 8 bases, with 17 bases between the two germline ends. CDR3 length: 14 residues. CDR3 DNA sequence: TGCAGCGTTGAGCGGTTCCTAACGGCGGATGAGCAGTTCTTC. It codes for CSVERFLTADEQFF.

V gene TRBV10-2 combines with J gene TRBJ2-7, with 7 bases that match TRBD1. The CDR3 covers 13 residues. J was trimmed by 3 bases and V by 5 bases; bases with no gene match: 4. The germline CDR1 and CDR2 sequences are WSHSY and SAAADI. The CDR3 nucleotides read TGCGCCAGCAGTAGAACAGGGGACTACGAGCAGTACTTC. Its protein is CASSRTGDYEQYF.

V is TRBV30 and J is TRBJ1-1, with D possibly matching TRBD1 (5 bases). Looked up from germline, CDR1 is GTSNPN and CDR2 is SVGIG (reference sequence). Trimming stripped 4 bases from V and 4 bases from J, with 13 bases between. This CDR3 region has 13 residues. The CDR3 nucleotides read TGTGCCTGGACCGAGAGTAGGGGCACTGAAGCTTTCTTT. The encoded protein is CAWTESRGTEAFF.

The chain employs TRBV19 and TRBJ2-2; 7 bases are shared with TRBD1. The CDR3 length is 19 residues. Germline loops: CDR1 LNHDA, CDR2 SQIVND (reference sequence). V shed 3 bases and J 5 bases; nucleotides not matched to a gene: 18. The DNA of the CDR3 is TGTGCCAGTAGTATCATGGCCCCGCCGACAGGGCTGAGGACCGGGGAGCTGTTTTTT. Residues: CASSIMAPPTGLRTGELFF.

The CDR3, as DNA: TGCGCCAGCAGCTTGGACGCTGGCGGGAGAGGAAACATTCAGTACTTC. It translates to CASSLDAGGRGNIQYF. The chain links TRBV5-1 to TRBJ2-4, with TRBD2 matching over 7 bases. Germline V lookup: CDR1 SGHRS, CDR2 YFSETQ. CDR3 length equals 16 residues. J gave up 6 bases and V 0 bases, and 9 bases lay outside the gene matches.

The V and J genes are TRBV19 and TRBJ1-1; maybe TRBD1 (5 bases). The CDR3 spans 17 residues. CDR1 is LNHDA, CDR2 SQIVND, per germline (reference sequence). The V end lost 7 bases, the J end lost 4 bases, and 25 bases lay between the germline ends. This CDR3 reads CASTKTALGIYSTEAFF. CDR3 nucleotides: TGTGCCAGTACTAAGACAGCGCTGGGGATTTATAGCACTGAAGCTTTCTTT.

This rearrangement joins TRBV2 to TRBJ1-3; perhaps TRBD1 as D (5 bases). The CDR3 is made up of 13 amino acids. V lost 9 bases and J lost 4, with 13 bases in between. Looked up from germline, CDR1 is SNHLY and CDR2 is FYNNEI. The CDR3 spells CASTGRGGNTIYF. The CDR3 nucleotides are TGTGCCAGTACCGGGCGGGGGGGAAACACCATATATTTT.

This clone came up once. The V gene is TRBV2, the J gene TRBJ2-7; 13 positions match TRBD2. CDR1 SNHLY and CDR2 FYNNEI come from the germline V gene. This CDR3 region has 16 residues. With 4 bases clipped from V and 7 bases from J, the junction kept 10 bases outside the gene matches. CDR3 protein: CASSGTSGGRPEEQYF. CDR3 DNA: TGTGCCAGCAGTGGGACTAGCGGGGGACGCCCCGAAGAGCAGTACTTC.

The chain couples TRBV13 to TRBJ2-3, with 8 positions matching TRBD1. The V gene end was trimmed by 5 bases and the J gene end by 7 bases; junction bases not matched to a gene: 17. The CDR3 loop spans 17 amino acids. In germline, CDR1 is PRHDT, CDR2 FYEKMQ (reference sequence). CDR3 sequence reads: CASSTRQGPDQVYTQYF. In DNA form, the CDR3 reads TGTGCCAGCAGCACCCGACAGGGGCCCGATCAAGTATATACGCAGTATTTT.

The chain joins TRBV10-3 to TRBJ2-7; a weak D match, TRBD2 (5 bases). V lost 10 bases and J lost 6, with 19 bases in between. Germline lookup yields CDR1 ENHRY and CDR2 SYGVKD. This CDR3 region has 13 residues. The DNA for the CDR3 is TGTGCCACGGCGGGCGCAGGAGGCTTCGAGCAGTACTTC. The encoded protein is CATAGAGGFEQYF.

The chain recombines TRBV18 with TRBJ1-5; 7 nucleotides line up with TRBD1. CDR1 is KGHSH, CDR2 LQKENI, per germline. This CDR3 region has 14 residues. V lost 5 bases, J lost 4 bases, and 5 bases stayed unmatched. Here the CDR3 DNA reads TGTGCCAGCTCAGATGACAGGGTAAATCAGCCCCAGCATTTT. Amino acid sequence: CASSDDRVNQPQHF.

The count of this clone is one. The chain carries TRBV9 and TRBJ2-5; 9 bases map to TRBD2. Germline-derived CDR1 and CDR2 are SGDLS and YYNGEE. J gave up 5 bases and V 2 bases, and 13 bases lay outside the gene matches. CDR3 length: 17 amino acids. The CDR3, as DNA: TGTGCCAGCAGCGTCAGGGGGAATTCAGGACTAGCGGAGACCCAGTACTTC. It encodes CASSVRGNSGLAETQYF.

The chain's CDR3 is CASRKLAGVPNEQFF. CDR3 sequence (DNA): TGTGCCAGCAGGAAGCTAGCGGGAGTACCGAATGAGCAGTTCTTC. This chain uses TRBV6-6 with TRBJ2-1; TRBD2 matches at 10 bases. Looked up from germline, CDR1 is MNHNY and CDR2 is SVGAGI (reference sequence). V trimming: 6 bases; J trimming: 7 bases; junction bases outside the gene matches: 9. CDR3 length: 15 residues.

The rearrangement joins TRBV28 to TRBJ1-5, with D tentatively TRBD1 (6 bases). V was cut by 5 bases and J by 0 bases, with 17 bases left in between. Germline lookup yields CDR1 MDHEN and CDR2 SYDVKM. This CDR3 has 17 residues. The CDR3 DNA is TGTGCCAGCAGTACGGGGGGGCTCAGGAGTAGCAATCAGCCCCAGCATTTT. It specifies CASSTGGLRSSNQPQHF.

The chain has TRBV5-1 and TRBJ2-7; D is ambiguous. The CDR3 runs to 16 residues. V lost 0 bases to trimming and J lost 2 bases, with 15 bases between them. Germline assignment: CDR1 SGHRS and CDR2 YFSETQ. In DNA, the CDR3 is TGCGCCAGCAGCTTGGTGGCGGCCACCTCTACCTACGAGCAGTACTTC. Its translation: CASSLVAATSTYEQYF.

This clone is a singleton in its sample. The chain uses TRBV7-9 and TRBJ2-5; TRBD2 might be the D (5 bases). CDR3 length: 13 amino acids. Per the germline V gene, CDR1 is SEHNR and CDR2 is FQNEAQ (reference sequence). V was trimmed by 5 bases and J by 1 base, leaving 8 bases between them. CDR3 sequence reads: CASSPSLQETQYF. The CDR3 nucleotides are TGTGCCAGCAGCCCTAGCCTCCAAGAGACCCAGTACTTC. Complete variable domain (other parts from reference TRBV7-9 and TRBJ2-5): DTGVSQNPRHKITKRGQNVTFRCDPISEHNRLYWYRQTLGQGPEFLTYFQNEAQLEKSRLLSDRFSAERPKGSFSTLEIQRTEQGDSAMYLCASSPSLQETQYFGPGTRLLVL.

As DNA, the CDR3 is TGTGCCAGCAGCCAAGATAGCGCGGGAGGGCCGCTTAATGAGCAGTTCTTC. It is translated as CASSQDSAGGPLNEQFF. The chain combines TRBV4-2 with TRBJ2-1; 9 bases match TRBD2. The CDR3 extends over 17 amino acids. Per germline, CDR1 LGHNA and CDR2 YNFKEQ. The V and J ends lost 0 bases and 7 bases, in that order; junction bases with no gene match: 10.

This rearrangement joins TRBV5-1 to TRBJ2-7, with 7 bases fitting TRBD2. The CDR3 sequence is 18 residues long. Germline CDR1 reads SGHRS; CDR2 reads YFSETQ. With 3 bases clipped from V and 2 bases from J, the junction kept 17 bases outside the gene matches. The CDR3 DNA is TGCGCCAGCAGCTCTGAAGTACTCTTTCTAGCGGACACCTACGAGCAGTACTTC. Protein: CASSSEVLFLADTYEQYF.